Listed below are T cell receptor beta chains from one sample, sequenced in a study of T cells in Graves' hyperthyroidism and ophthalmopathy. MiXCR, applied by TCRdb to the multiplex PCR reads, yields one record per CDR3 protein. This table holds 300,000 to 500,000 distinct CDR3 sequences, under 15% found once. Sequencing input: blood. These receptors were taken from a woman aged 25 to 39 with Graves' hyperthyroidism. CDR3s include the opening cysteine and the closing phenylalanine or tryptophan. D genes are given only for firm matches. Clone size appears in some rows only: once, few, many, or a class for an expanded clone.

TGTGCCAGCAGTTTAGGACAGGGGAGGACTGAAGTTTTCTTT CASSLGQGRTEVFF TRBV28 few TRBD1 TRBJ1-1
TGTGCCAGCAGTTTCATTGAGAGTGCCTACGAGCAGTACTTC CASSFIESAYEQYF TRBV27 many . TRBJ2-7
TGTGCCAGCAGTGATTGGCAGGGAGACAATCAGCCCCAGCATTTT CASSDWQGDNQPQHF TRBV6-1 once . TRBJ1-5
TGTGCCAGCAGCCAAGAGTTCAGAGGGGCGGATGGCTACACCTTC CASSQEFRGADGYTF TRBV3-1 many . TRBJ1-2
TGCAGTGCTAGAGCATCGTTAGGACTGACCGGCTTTAATAGCAATCAGCCCCAGCATTTT CSARASLGLTGFNSNQPQHF TRBV20-1 few . TRBJ1-5
TGTGCCAGCTCACCCGTAAGTAGTGATGAGCAGTTCTTC CASSPVSSDEQFF TRBV18 many . TRBJ2-1
TGTGCCAGCAGCCCCTGGACAGCCTACGAGCAGTACTTC CASSPWTAYEQYF TRBV7-2 many . TRBJ2-7
TGTGCCAGCAGTTCAGGGCCAACTAATGAAAAACTGTTTTTT CASSSGPTNEKLFF TRBV28 . . TRBJ1-4
TGTGCCTGGAGTTCGGGACTGAACACTGAAGCTTTCTTT CAWSSGLNTEAFF TRBV30 many . TRBJ1-1
TGTGCCTGGAGCAGGGACAGCGGTGGCTACACCTTC CAWSRDSGGYTF TRBV30 . TRBD1 TRBJ1-2
TGTGCCAGCAGGGGACAGTTTCCCTATGCTGGCTACACCTTC CASRGQFPYAGYTF TRBV6-1 many TRBD1 TRBJ1-2
TGCGCCAGCAGCCCCGACACGTCCTACGAGCAGTACTTC CASSPDTSYEQYF TRBV4-1 . . TRBJ2-7
TGTGCCAGCAGTACCATGTGGGAGGGCGAAGAGACCCAGTACTTC CASSTMWEGEETQYF TRBV6-1 . TRBD2 TRBJ2-5
TGTGCCAGCAGCCAAGTCAACACCGGGGGAAACAATGAGCAGTTCTTC CASSQVNTGGNNEQFF TRBV4-2 . . TRBJ2-1
TGTGCCACCAGCAGAGATCTGGGGGGAATTCAGCCCCAGCATTTT CATSRDLGGIQPQHF TRBV15 . . TRBJ1-5
TGTGCCATCAACGCCGGGACTAGCGGCTACAATGAGCAGTTCTTC CAINAGTSGYNEQFF TRBV28 many TRBD2 TRBJ2-1
TGTGCCAGCAGCCAGACTAGCGGATATGAGCAGTTCTTC CASSQTSGYEQFF TRBV12-3/TRBV12-4 many TRBD2 TRBJ2-1
TGTGCCAGCAGTTTAGGGGTTGCTGGAAACACCATATATTTT CASSLGVAGNTIYF TRBV27 . . TRBJ1-3
TGTGCCTGGAACTTTGGGACAGGGGACACTGAAGCTTTCTTT CAWNFGTGDTEAFF TRBV30 many TRBD1 TRBJ1-1
TGTGCCACCACCGAGACAAATACTCATGAGCAGTTCTTC CATTETNTHEQFF TRBV24-1 . . TRBJ2-1
TGTGCCACCCGAGGACCAACTATCACAGATACGCAGTATTTT CATRGPTITDTQYF TRBV15 few . TRBJ2-3
TGCAGTGCTAGAGATTTGGGGGAGTGGGCCTACAATGAGCAGTTCTTC CSARDLGEWAYNEQFF TRBV20-1 few . TRBJ2-1
TGCGCCAGCAGCCCCGGGATGGGGGAAGATACGCAGTATTTT CASSPGMGEDTQYF TRBV5-1 . . TRBJ2-3
TGTGCCACCAGCAGAGGTTCAGGGGGCAGTCAGCCCCAGCATTTT CATSRGSGGSQPQHF TRBV15 many TRBD1 TRBJ1-5
TGTGCCAGCAGTTTAAGCGGGACTGGAGACGAAAAACTGTTTTTT CASSLSGTGDEKLFF TRBV12-3/TRBV12-4 many . TRBJ1-4
TGTGCCAGCAGTTTTCTAGGGGGGAGCTATGGCTACACCTTC CASSFLGGSYGYTF TRBV27 . . TRBJ1-2
TGTGCCAGTAGTACGGTCAATGAAGATACGCAGTATTTT CASSTVNEDTQYF TRBV19 few . TRBJ2-3
TGTGCCAGCAGCCCAGGGATCCTTCCCCCTAATGAAAAACTGTTTTTT CASSPGILPPNEKLFF TRBV6-1 . . TRBJ1-4
TGTGCCAGCAGTGCATCGCGGCGGGTGACCTACAATGAGCAGTTCTTC CASSASRRVTYNEQFF TRBV12-3/TRBV12-4 many . TRBJ2-1
TGTGCCACCAGTGGGGGGGCGGAGGCGGGGGATCAGCCCCAGCATTTT CATSGGAEAGDQPQHF TRBV24-1 many . TRBJ1-5
TGCGCCAGCAGCTTGTGGGGCGCGGACAGGGCTACCAATGAGCAGTTCTTC CASSLWGADRATNEQFF TRBV5-1 many TRBD1 TRBJ2-1
TGTGCCAGCAGCTTACTTAGCGGGAGGGTCACCGGGGAGCTGTTTTTT CASSLLSGRVTGELFF TRBV7-2 . TRBD2 TRBJ2-2
TGTGCCACCATGGATGGATACGCAGCTTTCTTT CATMDGYAAFF TRBV24-1 many . TRBJ1-1
TGTGCCAGCAGCTTATCCGAGACTAGAACCACCGGGGAGCTGTTTTTT CASSLSETRTTGELFF TRBV7-9 . . TRBJ2-2
TGTGCCAGCAGCTTAGTAGCGGCCTCCTACGAGCAGTACTTC CASSLVAASYEQYF TRBV7-2 . . TRBJ2-7
TGCAGTGCAAGGACAGGGGGCAACTATGGCTACACCTTC CSARTGGNYGYTF TRBV20-1 few TRBD1 TRBJ1-2
TGTGCCAGCACCGACACCGGGGAGCTGTTTTTT CASTDTGELFF TRBV3-1 many . TRBJ2-2
TGTGCCAGCAGTGATCCCGGGACTCCGCAGAATGAGCAGTTCTTC CASSDPGTPQNEQFF TRBV2 many . TRBJ2-1
TGCGCCAGCAGCTTGGATGGAGGGGGCGGATTCGGGGAGCTGTTTTTT CASSLDGGGGFGELFF TRBV5-1 . . TRBJ2-2
TGCAGTGCTAGAGACCCGCTAGCGGGACGCTCCTACAATGAGCAGTTCTTC CSARDPLAGRSYNEQFF TRBV20-1 many TRBD2 TRBJ2-1
TGTGCCAGCAGCTATCGAGGGACAAGTGGCTACACCTTC CASSYRGTSGYTF TRBV7-2 many . TRBJ1-2
TGTGCCAGCAGTTTAGCGTTAGGGCAGGGTCAAACTGAAGCTTTCTTT CASSLALGQGQTEAFF TRBV12-3/TRBV12-4 . . TRBJ1-1